This T cell receptor (beta chain) was sequenced for a study of T cell responses to AZD1222 COVID-19 vaccine. Overall study findings and caveats: Females made up more of the donors, who were largely white British, and clonal diversity may have come out too low. Vaccine-associated CD4 TCRs spanned spike, dominant at 160-218 and 743-854. Only five to seven AZD1222 recipients were seropositive at baseline.

The repertoire was sequenced with immunoSEQ multiplex PCR; TCRdb's copy has only in-frame clones and lacks some. This table has 120,000 to 150,000 clones, roughly 90% appearing once. Germline V gene sequence: CDR1 MGHRA, CDR2 YSYEKL. V lost 4 bases and J lost 4, with 22 bases in between. CDR3 length: 17 amino acids. Of note for this clone: Antigen: not known.

The sequencing used peripheral blood, collected on day 0 of AZD1222 vaccination. This sequence was found in an adult in good health. The gene calls are TRBV4-1 and TRBJ1-2, with D possibly TRBD1 on 6 matching bases. As DNA, the CDR3 is TGCGCCAGCAGCCCCCAGGCGGCAGGGGCCGCCGTCTATGGCTACACCTTC. It codes for CASSPQAAGAAVYGYTF.